This TCR beta chain was recorded in a study of T cell changes during pregnancy in multiple sclerosis. The CDR3 contains 15 residues. The germline gives CDR1 SGHRS, CDR2 YFSETQ. With 4 bases clipped from V and 2 bases from J, the junction kept 7 bases outside the gene matches. Sequencing was performed with immunoSEQ multiplex PCR; in TCRdb, only in-frame clones are kept and a portion is missing. The data contain under 30,000 clones, 90% of them singletons. Here the sequenced sample was CD8+ T cells from peripheral blood mononuclear cells, taken in the third trimester of pregnancy. The sequence was obtained from a female donor in good health, enrolled as a control in a pregnancy study. The rearrangement uses TRBV5-1 and TRBJ2-3; 7 bases map to TRBD2. The DNA of the CDR3 is TGCGCCAGCAGCCAGTCTAGCGGACTCACAGATACGCAGTATTTT. As protein: CASSQSSGLTDTQYF. Full variable domain (outside the CDR3, taken from reference TRBV5-1 and TRBJ2-3): KAGVTQTPRYLIKTRGQQVTLSCSPISGHRSVSWYQQTPGQGLQFLFEYFSETQRNKGNFPGRFSGRQFSNSRSEMNVSTLELGDSALYLCASSQSSGLTDTQYFGPGTRLTVL.